Below are 25 T cell receptor beta chains sequenced from a single sample in a study of blood T cell repertoires in COVID-19. Repertoires were generated with immunoSEQ multiplex PCR, while TCRdb's copy carries only in-frame clones and drops some. The sample includes around 170,000 clones, 70% to 85% of them seen just once. Sequencing used PBMCs or T cells enriched from blood (not recorded which). These receptors were obtained from a man aged 50 or older who had recovered from COVID-19.

This chain connects TRBV4-1 to TRBJ2-1; the match to TRBD1 covers 9 bases. CDR1 is MGHRA, CDR2 YSYEKL, per germline. Germline trimming cut 2 bases from V and 3 bases from J; bases unmatched to any gene: 5. CDR3 length equals 16 residues. The CDR3 DNA reads TGCGCCAGCAGCCAATGGGACAGGGCTCTCTACAATGAGCAGTTCTTC. Its translation is CASSQWDRALYNEQFF.

The chain links TRBV6-4 to TRBJ1-1, with 7 bases matching TRBD1. This CDR3 has 15 residues. In germline, CDR1 is MRHNA, CDR2 SNTAGT. Trimming removed 5 bases from V and 5 bases from J; junction bases left unmatched: 11. The CDR3 coding sequence is TGTGCCAGCAGTCCGGAGGGGGCGGTTCGAACTGAAGCTTTCTTT. Translation gives CASSPEGAVRTEAFF.

V is TRBV7-8 and J is TRBJ1-1, with D maybe TRBD1 (5 bases). Deletions cut 5 bases from V and 5 bases from J, with 12 bases between. CDR3 length: 13 amino acids. The germline V gene has CDR1 SGHVS and CDR2 FQNEAQ. CDR3 amino acids: CASSPRRQTEAFF. As DNA, the CDR3 is TGTGCCAGCAGCCCCCGTCGACAGACTGAAGCTTTCTTT. The full variable domain, completed using reference TRBV7-8 and TRBJ1-1, is GAGVSQSPRYKVAKRGQDVALRCDPISGHVSLFWYQQALGQGPEFLTYFQNEAQLDKSGLPSDRFFAERPEGSVSTLKIQRTQQEDSAVYLCASSPRRQTEAFFGQGTRLTVV.

This chain links TRBV5-4 with TRBJ2-2; D remains unclear. The V gene lost 0 bases and the J gene lost 0 bases, with 6 bases spanning the gap. This CDR3 has 15 amino acids. Germline CDR1 and CDR2: SGHNT and YYREEE (reference sequence). The CDR3 region has the DNA TGTGCCAGCAGCTTGGCCAGGACGAACACCGGGGAGCTGTTTTTT. Residues: CASSLARTNTGELFF. Looking up the rest from reference TRBV5-4 and TRBJ2-2 gives the full variable domain: ETGVTQSPTHLIKTRGQQVTLRCSSQSGHNTVSWYQQALGQGPQFIFQYYREEENGRGNFPPRFSGLQFPNYSSELNVNALELDDSALYLCASSLARTNTGELFFGEGSRLTVL.

This chain links TRBV5-1 with TRBJ1-5, with 7 bases aligning to TRBD1. Germline CDR1 SGHRS, CDR2 YFSETQ. This CDR3 is 14 amino acids long. With 1 base clipped from V and 3 bases from J, the junction kept 1 base outside the gene matches. In nucleotides, the CDR3 is TGCGCCAGCAGCTTGACAGGGGACAATCAGCCCCAGCATTTT. Amino acid sequence: CASSLTGDNQPQHF. The whole variable domain, filled in from reference TRBV5-1 and TRBJ1-5, reads KAGVTQTPRYLIKTRGQQVTLSCSPISGHRSVSWYQQTPGQGLQFLFEYFSETQRNKGNFPGRFSGRQFSNSRSEMNVSTLELGDSALYLCASSLTGDNQPQHFGDGTRLSIL.

The chain couples TRBV2 to TRBJ1-2; D not resolved. CDR1 and CDR2 from the germline V gene are SNHLY and FYNNEI. The CDR3 contains 12 residues. V lost 6 bases and J lost 5, with 10 bases in between. The CDR3 DNA follows: TGTGCCAGCAGCCCGTCTCGGTATGGCTACACCTTC. Translation gives CASSPSRYGYTF. The full variable domain, with the rest looked up from reference TRBV2 and TRBJ1-2, is EPEVTQTPSHQVTQMGQEVILRCVPISNHLYFYWYRQILGQKVEFLVSFYNNEISEKSEIFDDQFSVERPDGSNFTLKIRSTKLEDSAMYFCASSPSRYGYTFGSGTRLTVV.

This clone was counted once. This rearrangement joins TRBV5-1 to TRBJ1-1; tentative D call: TRBD1 (5 bases). CDR1 and CDR2 from the germline V gene are SGHRS and YFSETQ. Trimming took 6 bases from V and 2 from J, leaving 17 bases between them. The CDR3 has 15 amino acids. This CDR3 is CASNPGGWPNTEAFF. The DNA of the CDR3 is TGCGCCAGCAACCCCGGGGGGTGGCCTAACACTGAAGCTTTCTTT.

The chain couples TRBV3-1 (or the pseudogene TRBV3-2) to TRBJ2-2; unclear D gene. This CDR3 comprises 15 residues. Germline V gene sequence: CDR1 LGHDT, CDR2 YNNKEL (reference sequence). V lost 1 base and J lost 4, with 10 bases in between. CDR3 loop: CASSQVSGLTGELFF. CDR3 nucleotide sequence: TGTGCCAGCAGCCAAGTGTCTGGGCTCACCGGGGAGCTGTTTTTT.

V usage is TRBV12-3 or TRBV12-4 and J usage is TRBJ2-5, with D unresolved. Trimming shortened V by 3 bases and J by 6 bases, and 5 bases separated the two germline ends. This CDR3 has 11 residues. CDR3 loop: CASSFGQTQYF. CDR3 nucleotide sequence: TGTGCCAGCAGTTTCGGTCAGACCCAGTACTTC.

The chain joins TRBV7-6 to TRBJ1-2, with 12 bases aligning to TRBD1. This CDR3 spans 17 amino acids. Germline CDR1 and CDR2: SGHVS and FNYEAQ. V shed 3 bases and J 4 bases; nucleotides not matched to a gene: 9. The CDR3 DNA sequence: TGTGCCAGCAGCTTGTCCGGGACAGGGGGCTTGGGCTATGGCTACACCTTC. Protein product: CASSLSGTGGLGYGYTF.

The J gene is TRBJ2-6, the V gene TRBV2, with TRBD1 as a possible D gene (6 bases). Trimming pared 6 bases from V and 1 base from J, leaving 10 bases between. Germline CDR1 and CDR2: SNHLY and FYNNEI. The CDR3 totals 15 residues. The CDR3 coding sequence is TGTGCCAGCAGCCTCAGGGGTTCTGGGGCCAACGTCCTGACTTTC. Residues: CASSLRGSGANVLTF.

The rearrangement uses TRBV6-5 and TRBJ2-2; 7 nucleotides match TRBD2. Germline CDR1 and CDR2: MNHEY and SVGAGI. The CDR3 has 15 residues. Trimming took 10 bases from V and 2 from J; bases not matched to a gene: 10. DNA of the CDR3: TGTGCCACCGGGTCGGCGGGGGACAACACCGGGGAGCTGTTTTTT. The encoded protein is CATGSAGDNTGELFF.

V gene TRBV2 combines with J gene TRBJ2-7; 9 bases agree with TRBD2. The ends lost 6 bases at V and 2 bases at J; junction bases unmatched: 14. Germline V gives CDR1 SNHLY, CDR2 FYNNEI. This CDR3 is 17 amino acids long. Here the CDR3 reads CASSDPTLAGRTYEQYF. The CDR3 DNA follows: TGTGCCAGCAGCGACCCAACTCTAGCGGGGAGGACCTACGAGCAGTACTTC.

The gene calls are TRBV4-3 and TRBJ1-5; 8 bases match TRBD1. V was pared by 4 bases and J by 4 bases, with 3 bases of the junction left unmatched. CDR1 and CDR2 from the germline V gene are LGHNA and YSLEER. The CDR3 length is 14 residues. The CDR3 DNA follows: TGCGCCAGCAGCCTAGGACAGGGAAATCAGCCCCAGCATTTT. The encoded protein is CASSLGQGNQPQHF.

The rearrangement links TRBV19 to TRBJ2-7, with 11 bases aligning to TRBD1. Germline V gene lookup returns CDR1 LNHDA and CDR2 SQIVND (reference sequence). V shed 3 bases and J 3 bases; nucleotides not matched to a gene: 1. The CDR3 runs to 14 residues. The CDR3 sequence: CASSMGQGDYEQYF. CDR3 bases: TGTGCCAGTAGTATGGGACAGGGGGACTACGAGCAGTACTTC.

The chain combines TRBV6-5 with TRBJ1-2; 8 positions match TRBD1. The CDR3 has 14 amino acids. The junction had 6 bases not matched to a gene; V was cut back by 2 bases and J by 7 bases. Germline V gene sequence: CDR1 MNHEY, CDR2 SVGAGI. CDR3 sequence: CASSYTQGAVGYTF. CDR3 sequence (DNA): TGTGCCAGCAGTTACACCCAGGGGGCGGTTGGCTACACCTTC.

The chain uses TRBV21-1 and TRBJ1-3; TRBD1 was called by the table and not checked on the DNA. TRBV21-1 is flagged as a pseudogene. The CDR3 totals 18 residues. CDR3 sequence (DNA): TGTGCCAGCAGCAAAAACAGGGTCGGGTTTTGCTGTGGAAACACCATATATTTT. Translated, it gives CASSKNRVGFCCGNTIYF.

This clone was detected once. The rearrangement uses TRBV6-6 and TRBJ1-5; a weak D match, TRBD1 (5 bases). The CDR3 is made up of 13 amino acids. Germline CDR1 is MNHNY and CDR2 is SVGAGI (reference sequence). V lost 7 bases and J 4 bases, leaving 11 bases between the germline ends. The CDR3 sequence is CASTSDSNQPQHF. The CDR3 DNA sequence: TGTGCCAGCACCTCCGACAGTAATCAGCCCCAGCATTTT.

This chain connects TRBV2 to TRBJ2-7, with no clear D. This CDR3 region has 15 residues. Germline values: CDR1 SNHLY, CDR2 FYNNEI. V lost 1 base and J lost 3, with 13 bases in between. CDR3 in DNA: TGTGCCAGCAGTGAAGACACCCCGAGACACTACGAGCAGTACTTC. Its protein product is CASSEDTPRHYEQYF.

V usage is TRBV5-1 and J usage is TRBJ2-5; D possibly corresponds to TRBD2 (5 bases). Trimming pared 2 bases from V and 12 bases from J, leaving 17 bases between. The CDR3 spans 13 residues. Germline V gene data show CDR1 as SGHRS and CDR2 as YFSETQ. The CDR3 bases are TGCGCCAGCAGCTTAACTAGACTATCTGCTGAGTACTTC. It yields the protein CASSLTRLSAEYF. Supplemented by reference TRBV5-1 and TRBJ2-5, the full variable domain reads KAGVTQTPRYLIKTRGQQVTLSCSPISGHRSVSWYQQTPGQGLQFLFEYFSETQRNKGNFPGRFSGRQFSNSRSEMNVSTLELGDSALYLCASSLTRLSAEYFGPGTRLLVL.

With regard to this clone: The same CDR3 can be traced to other DNA sequences in this sample. V and J are TRBV29-1 and TRBJ1-1; D is possibly TRBD1 (5 bases). The CDR3 extends over 12 amino acids. Trimming took 6 bases from V and 2 from J, leaving 10 bases between them. In germline, CDR1 is SQVTM, CDR2 ANQGSEA. CDR3 loop: CSVAGLNTEAFF. In nucleotides, the CDR3 is TGCAGCGTGGCAGGGCTAAACACTGAAGCTTTCTTT.

The chain combines TRBV5-1 with TRBJ1-1, with D maybe TRBD1 (5 bases). The CDR3 is 13 residues long. The germline V gene encodes CDR1 SGHRS and CDR2 YFSETQ. Deletions cut 3 bases from V and 6 bases from J, with 12 bases between. CDR3 amino acids: CASSSQGGAEAFF. CDR3 in DNA: TGCGCCAGCAGCTCGCAGGGAGGGGCTGAAGCTTTCTTT.

The chain has TRBV27 and TRBJ1-2, with D possibly TRBD1 on 5 matching bases. This CDR3 is 16 amino acids long. The germline gives CDR1 MNHEY, CDR2 SMNVEV (reference sequence). V was shortened by 4 bases and J by 0 bases, with 15 bases between the two germline ends. CDR3 protein: CASSSRSGFSNYGYTF. As DNA, the CDR3 is TGTGCCAGCAGTTCACGTTCAGGGTTTTCTAACTATGGCTACACCTTC.

This clone was recorded once. This chain connects TRBV5-5 to TRBJ2-5; 7 nucleotides line up with TRBD1. This CDR3 has 13 amino acids. Looked up from germline, CDR1 is SGHKS and CDR2 is YYEKEE (reference sequence). V dropped 4 bases and J dropped 4; count of bases not matched to a gene: 4. CDR3 bases: TGTGCCAGCAGCGTACAGGGGCGAGAGACCCAGTACTTC. It specifies CASSVQGRETQYF.

The chain uses TRBV11-2 and TRBJ2-3, with D perhaps matching TRBD2 (5 bases). Trimming removed 5 bases from V and 2 bases from J, with 17 bases in between. CDR1 is SGHAT, CDR2 FQNNGV, per germline. The CDR3 runs to 16 residues. CDR3 nucleotide sequence: TGTGCCAGCAGCCCCTGGCCAGCGGCAGACACAGATACGCAGTATTTT. It codes for CASSPWPAADTDTQYF.